The clone carrying this T cell receptor beta chain came up many times. This specimen belongs to a study of breast tumors, draining lymph nodes, adjacent tissues. Trimming stripped 2 bases from V and 3 bases from J, with 6 bases between. CDR3 length: 13 amino acids. CDR1 and CDR2 from the germline V gene are SEHNR and FQNEAQ (reference sequence). TCRdb reprocessed the multiplex PCR reads with MiXCR, giving one entry per CDR3 protein. The profile shows 150,000 to 200,000 distinct CDR3 sequences, 33% of them singletons. Axillary draining lymph nodes of breast cancer patients supplied the node samples. Specimen: axillary lymph node tissue. This clonotype originated in a female donor with breast cancer. Some clones in this sample may be carry-over from other donors' samples. This chain uses TRBV7-9 with TRBJ2-3; D ambiguous. In nucleotides, the CDR3 is TGTGCCAGCAGCTTAATACCTACAGATACGCAGTATTTT. Protein: CASSLIPTDTQYF.